A single sample gave rise to the 3 T cell receptor beta chains below, sequenced in a study of blood T cell repertoires in COVID-19 (dated by TCRdb to 2018 to 2021). The library came from the immunoSEQ multiplex PCR assay. TCRdb stores this immuneACCESS table with in-frame sequences only. Part of the clones is absent; in the studies checked, under half of the shortfall reflects unresolved V genes, and no reason is known for the rest. For this sample the table gives 400,000 to 550,000 clones, of which roughly nine tenths were detected only once. The ten largest clones add up to roughly 1.9% of the sample. The sample taken for sequencing was PBMCs or T cells enriched from blood (not recorded which). These TCRs come from a young woman with acute COVID-19.

The V call is TRBV5-6, the J call TRBJ1-3; D is ambiguous. Trimming cost V 2 bases and J 0 bases, with 9 bases left between them. The CDR3 runs 15 residues. Looked up from germline, CDR1 is SGHDT and CDR2 is YYEEEE. CDR3 sequence: CASSLSLSSGNTIYF. The CDR3 nucleotides are TGTGCCAGCAGCTTAAGTTTGAGCTCTGGAAACACCATATATTTT.

This chain links TRBV6-5 with TRBJ2-5; 10 bases match TRBD2. Per germline, CDR1 MNHEY and CDR2 SVGAGI. V shed 5 bases, J shed 5 bases, and the junction held 8 bases outside the gene matches. The CDR3 runs to 15 residues. The CDR3 DNA reads as TGTGCCAGCAGTATACGACTAGCGGGCCTGGAGACCCAGTACTTC. Translated, it gives CASSIRLAGLETQYF.

The chain uses TRBV3-1 (or the pseudogene TRBV3-2) and TRBJ2-6; D gene unclear. V was trimmed by 1 base and J by 0 bases, leaving 7 bases between them. The CDR3 extends over 16 amino acids. Germline values: CDR1 LGHDT, CDR2 YNNKEL (reference sequence). CDR3 residues: CASSQGDNSGANVLTF. CDR3 bases: TGTGCCAGCAGCCAAGGTGACAACTCTGGGGCCAACGTCCTGACTTTC.